This TCR beta chain was retrieved from a study of shared T cell receptors in the human thymus. CDR1 and CDR2 from the germline V gene are MGHRA and YSYEKL. The V end was cut by 0 bases, the J end by 8 bases, with 16 bases between. The CDR3 covers 15 residues. Profiled with immunoSEQ multiplex PCR; TCRdb holds only in-frame clones, not every one. The repertoire holds about 380,000 clones, approximately 95% seen once, with roughly 0.02% in the top ten. Sample: thymocytes. The receptor was isolated from a human donor. This chain uses TRBV4-1 with TRBJ1-2; possible D gene TRBD1, 5 bases. CDR3 DNA sequence: TGCGCCAGCAGCCAAGATTCCCGGGCAGGGAACGGCTACACCTTC. As protein: CASSQDSRAGNGYTF.